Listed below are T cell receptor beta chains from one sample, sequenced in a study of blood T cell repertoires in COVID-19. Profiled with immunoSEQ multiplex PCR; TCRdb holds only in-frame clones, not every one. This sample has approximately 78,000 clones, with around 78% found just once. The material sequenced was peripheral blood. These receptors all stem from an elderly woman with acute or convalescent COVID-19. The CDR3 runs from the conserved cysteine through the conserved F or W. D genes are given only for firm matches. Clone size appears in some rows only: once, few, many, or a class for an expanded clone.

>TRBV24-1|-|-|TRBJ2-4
CATSDTGRAKNIQYF
TGTGCCACCAGTGATACAGGGAGAGCCAAAAACATTCAGTACTTC
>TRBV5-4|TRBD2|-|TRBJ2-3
CASSLNGRTDTQYF
TGTGCCAGCAGCTTGAACGGGAGGACAGATACGCAGTATTTT
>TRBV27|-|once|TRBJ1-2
CASSFSGSNSYTF
TGTGCCAGCAGTTTCTCAGGGTCTAATAGCTACACCTTC
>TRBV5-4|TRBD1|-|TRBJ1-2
CASSILTGANYGYTF
TGTGCCAGCAGCATTCTTACAGGGGCTAACTATGGCTACACCTTC
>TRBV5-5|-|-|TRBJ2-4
CASSVRQGRGAKNIQYF
TGTGCCAGCAGCGTAAGACAGGGGCGGGGGGCCAAAAACATTCAGTACTTC
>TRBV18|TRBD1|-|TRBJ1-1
CASSGTGGSGTEAFF
TGTGCCAGCTCGGGGACAGGGGGCTCGGGGACTGAAGCTTTCTTT
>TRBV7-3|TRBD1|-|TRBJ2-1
CASSRTGASSYNEQFF
TGTGCCAGCAGCCGCACAGGGGCGAGCTCCTACAATGAGCAGTTCTTC
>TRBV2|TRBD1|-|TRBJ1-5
CASSGQGAWNQPQHF
TGTGCCAGCAGCGGACAGGGGGCTTGGAATCAGCCCCAGCATTTT
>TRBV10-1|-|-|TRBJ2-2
CASSSGQKTGELFF
TGCGCCAGCAGTTCCGGACAGAAGACCGGGGAGCTGTTTTTT
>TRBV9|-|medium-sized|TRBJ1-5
CASSPVGGNQPQHF
TGTGCCAGCAGCCCAGTGGGGGGTAATCAGCCCCAGCATTTT
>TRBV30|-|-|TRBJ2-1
CAWSRQYNEQFF
TGTGCCTGGAGTCGACAGTACAATGAGCAGTTCTTC
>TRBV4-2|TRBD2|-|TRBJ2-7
CASSQELAGGTYYEQYF
TGTGCCAGCAGCCAAGAACTAGCGGGAGGGACCTACTACGAGCAGTACTTC
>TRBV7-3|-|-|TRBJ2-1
CASSLRGGGRTARNEQFF
TGTGCCAGCAGCTTAAGAGGGGGCGGGAGGACAGCTCGCAATGAGCAGTTCTTC
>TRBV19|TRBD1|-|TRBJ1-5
CASSQGTGGQPQHF
TGTGCCAGTAGCCAGGGGACAGGGGGACAGCCCCAGCATTTT
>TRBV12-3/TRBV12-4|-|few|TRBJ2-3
CASSLSADTQYF
TGTGCCAGCAGTTTATCGGCAGATACGCAGTATTTT
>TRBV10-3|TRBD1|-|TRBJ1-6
CAIRSGQGSGSSYNSPLHF
TGTGCCATCAGGTCGGGACAGGGATCCGGAAGCTCCTATAATTCACCCCTCCACTTT
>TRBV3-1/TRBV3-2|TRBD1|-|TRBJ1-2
CASSQRSGGAGGYTF
TGTGCCAGCAGCCAACGATCAGGGGGCGCAGGGGGCTACACCTTC
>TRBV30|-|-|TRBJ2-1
CAWSVRVGVSRDNEQFF
TGTGCCTGGAGTGTACGAGTAGGGGTATCCCGGGACAATGAGCAGTTCTTC
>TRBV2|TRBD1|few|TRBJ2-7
CASRPGQGRTYEQYF
TGTGCCAGCAGACCCGGACAGGGCCGAACCTACGAGCAGTACTTC
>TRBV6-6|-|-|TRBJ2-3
CASSAGTDTQYF
TGTGCCAGCAGTGCGGGGACAGATACGCAGTATTTT
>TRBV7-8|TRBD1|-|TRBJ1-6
CASSLGTGRNSPLHF
TGTGCCAGCAGCTTGGGGACAGGGAGAAATTCACCCCTCCACTTT
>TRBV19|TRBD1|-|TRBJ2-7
CASRRDRASYEQYF
TGTGCCAGTAGACGGGACAGGGCCTCCTACGAGCAGTACTTC
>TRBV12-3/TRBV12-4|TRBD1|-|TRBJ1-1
CASCSGGSTEAFF
TGTGCCAGCTGTTCAGGGGGCAGCACTGAAGCTTTCTTT
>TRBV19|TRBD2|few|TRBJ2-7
CASSVSGGYEQYF
TGTGCCAGTAGCGTTTCGGGGGGCTACGAGCAGTACTTC
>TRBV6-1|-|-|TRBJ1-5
CASSEQATMPQHF
TGTGCCAGCAGTGAACAGGCCACGATGCCCCAGCATTTT
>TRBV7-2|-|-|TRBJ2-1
CASSLESTSPRNEQFF
TGTGCCAGCAGCTTAGAGAGTACTAGCCCGCGCAATGAGCAGTTCTTC
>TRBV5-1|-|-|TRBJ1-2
CASSLALLEGSAGYTF
TGCGCCAGCAGCTTGGCCCTTCTGGAGGGGTCGGCTGGCTACACCTTC
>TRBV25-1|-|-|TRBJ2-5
CASSEFEGGEETQYF
TGTGCCAGCAGTGAATTTGAGGGAGGTGAGGAGACCCAGTACTTC
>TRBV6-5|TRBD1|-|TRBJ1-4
CASSSQGAREKLFF
TGTGCCAGCAGTTCCCAGGGGGCCCGTGAAAAACTGTTTTTT
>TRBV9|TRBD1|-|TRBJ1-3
CASSYGTENTIYF
TGTGCCAGCAGCTACGGGACAGAGAACACCATATATTTT
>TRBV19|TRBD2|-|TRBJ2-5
CASTSGSQETQYF
TGTGCCAGTACTAGCGGGAGCCAAGAGACCCAGTACTTC
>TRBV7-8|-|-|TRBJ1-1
CASSLNSEAFF
TGTGCCAGCAGCCTCAATTCTGAAGCTTTCTTT
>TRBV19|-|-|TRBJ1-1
CASSTQAEAFF
TGTGCCAGTAGTACCCAGGCTGAAGCTTTCTTT
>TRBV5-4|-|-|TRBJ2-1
CASSLLGQLNNEQFF
TGTGCCAGCAGCTTATTGGGACAACTCAACAATGAGCAGTTCTTC
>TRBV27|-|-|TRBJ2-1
CASSLGSSYNEQFF
TGTGCCAGCAGTTTAGGCAGCTCCTACAATGAGCAGTTCTTC
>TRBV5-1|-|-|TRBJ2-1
CASSPGGSSYNEQFF
TGCGCCAGCAGCCCCGGAGGAAGCAGCTACAATGAGCAGTTCTTC
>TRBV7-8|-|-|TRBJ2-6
CASRSGANVLTF
TGTGCCAGCCGGTCTGGGGCCAACGTCCTGACTTTC
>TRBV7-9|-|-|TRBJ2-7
CASSRRTDKTYEQYF
TGTGCCAGCAGCCGAAGGACTGATAAAACCTACGAGCAGTACTTC
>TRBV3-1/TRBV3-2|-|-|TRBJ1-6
CASSQDSTPWNSPLHF
TGTGCCAGCAGCCAAGATAGTACCCCATGGAATTCACCCCTCCACTTT
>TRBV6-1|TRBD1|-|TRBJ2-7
CASSDLGTADARYF
TGTGCCAGCAGTGACCTGGGGACAGCGGATGCGCGGTACTTC
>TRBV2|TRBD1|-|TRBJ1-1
CASWGQGATEAFF
TGTGCCAGCTGGGGACAGGGGGCAACTGAAGCTTTCTTT
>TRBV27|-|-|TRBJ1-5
CASSKPPRGNQPQHF
TGTGCCAGCTCTAAGCCTCCACGAGGCAATCAGCCCCAGCATTTT